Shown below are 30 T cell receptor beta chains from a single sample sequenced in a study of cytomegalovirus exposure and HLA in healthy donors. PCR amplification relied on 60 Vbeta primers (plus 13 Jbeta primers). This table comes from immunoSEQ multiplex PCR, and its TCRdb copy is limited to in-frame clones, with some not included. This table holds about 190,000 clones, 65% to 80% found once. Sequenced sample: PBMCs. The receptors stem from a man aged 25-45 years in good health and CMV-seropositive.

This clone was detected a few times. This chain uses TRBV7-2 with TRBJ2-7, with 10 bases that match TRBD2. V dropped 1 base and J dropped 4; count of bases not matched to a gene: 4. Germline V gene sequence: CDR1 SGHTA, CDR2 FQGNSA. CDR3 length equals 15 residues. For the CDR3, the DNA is TGTGCCAGCAGCTTAGTTTTAGCGGGGGGATACGAGCAGTACTTC. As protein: CASSLVLAGGYEQYF.

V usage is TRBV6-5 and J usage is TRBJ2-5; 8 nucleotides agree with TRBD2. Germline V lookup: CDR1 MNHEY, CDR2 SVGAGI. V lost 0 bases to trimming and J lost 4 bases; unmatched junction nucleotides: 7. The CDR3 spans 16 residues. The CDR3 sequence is CASSYSYALAGETQYF. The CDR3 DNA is TGTGCCAGCAGTTACTCGTATGCTCTAGCGGGAGAGACCCAGTACTTC.

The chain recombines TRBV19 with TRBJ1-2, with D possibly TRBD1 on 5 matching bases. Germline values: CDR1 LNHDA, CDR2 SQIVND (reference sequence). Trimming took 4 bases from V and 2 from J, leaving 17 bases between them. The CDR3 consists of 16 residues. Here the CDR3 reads CASSRGGGGVNYGYTF. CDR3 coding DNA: TGTGCCAGTAGTAGAGGTGGCGGAGGGGTGAACTATGGCTACACCTTC.

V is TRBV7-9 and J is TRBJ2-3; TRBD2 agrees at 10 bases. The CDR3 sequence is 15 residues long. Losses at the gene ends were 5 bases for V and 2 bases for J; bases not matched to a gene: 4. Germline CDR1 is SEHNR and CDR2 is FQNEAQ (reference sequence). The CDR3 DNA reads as TGTGCCAGCAGCCGACTAGCGGGCCACACAGATACGCAGTATTTT. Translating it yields CASSRLAGHTDTQYF.

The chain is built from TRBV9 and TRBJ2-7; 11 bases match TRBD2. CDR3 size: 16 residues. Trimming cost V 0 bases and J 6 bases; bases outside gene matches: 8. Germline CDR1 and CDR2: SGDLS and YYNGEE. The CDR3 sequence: CASSVELAGAHSEQYF. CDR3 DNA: TGTGCCAGCAGCGTAGAACTAGCGGGGGCCCATTCCGAGCAGTACTTC.

CDR3 in DNA: TGTGCCAGCAGCTCTGGGCTAGCGGGGGTTACCCGCTCCTACGAGCAGTACTTC. The encoded protein is CASSSGLAGVTRSYEQYF. The chain joins TRBV7-2 to TRBJ2-7; 10 positions match TRBD2. The germline V gene encodes CDR1 SGHTA and CDR2 FQGNSA. V lost 4 bases to trimming and J lost 0 bases; unmatched junction nucleotides: 12. The CDR3 length is 18 residues. The full variable domain, rest sourced from reference TRBV7-2 and TRBJ2-7, is GAGVSQSPSNKVTEKGKDVELRCDPISGHTALYWYRQSLGQGLEFLIYFQGNSAPDKSGLPSDRFSAERTGGSVSTLTIQRTQQEDSAVYLCASSSGLAGVTRSYEQYFGPGTRLTVT.

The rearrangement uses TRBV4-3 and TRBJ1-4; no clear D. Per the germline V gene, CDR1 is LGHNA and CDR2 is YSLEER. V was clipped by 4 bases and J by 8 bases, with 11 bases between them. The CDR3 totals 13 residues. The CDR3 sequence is CASSPREVEKLFF. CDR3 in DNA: TGCGCCAGCAGCCCACGAGAGGTCGAAAAACTGTTTTTT.

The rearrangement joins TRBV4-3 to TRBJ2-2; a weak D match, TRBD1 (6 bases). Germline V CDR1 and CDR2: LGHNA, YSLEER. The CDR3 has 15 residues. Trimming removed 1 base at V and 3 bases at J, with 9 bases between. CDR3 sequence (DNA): TGCGCCAGCAGCCAAGCCGGACAGCACACCGGGGAGCTGTTTTTT. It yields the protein CASSQAGQHTGELFF.

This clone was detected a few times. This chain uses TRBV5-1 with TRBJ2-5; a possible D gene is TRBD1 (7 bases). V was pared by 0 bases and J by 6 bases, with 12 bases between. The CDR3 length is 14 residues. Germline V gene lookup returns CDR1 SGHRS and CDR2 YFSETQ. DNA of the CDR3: TGCGCCAGCAGCTTGGAGGCAGGGGGGCAGACCCAGTACTTC. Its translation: CASSLEAGGQTQYF.

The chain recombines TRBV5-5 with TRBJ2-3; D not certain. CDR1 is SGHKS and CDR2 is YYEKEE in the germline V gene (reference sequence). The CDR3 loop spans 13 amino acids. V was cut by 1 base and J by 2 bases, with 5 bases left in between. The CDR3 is CASSLMYTDTQYF. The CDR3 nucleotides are TGTGCCAGCAGCTTGATGTACACAGATACGCAGTATTTT.

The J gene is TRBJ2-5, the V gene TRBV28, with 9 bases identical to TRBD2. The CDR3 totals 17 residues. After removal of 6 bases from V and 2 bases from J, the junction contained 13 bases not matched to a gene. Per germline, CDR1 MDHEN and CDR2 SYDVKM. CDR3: CASSSAGGAWGQETQYF. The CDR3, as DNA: TGTGCCAGCAGCTCAGCGGGGGGCGCCTGGGGGCAAGAGACCCAGTACTTC.

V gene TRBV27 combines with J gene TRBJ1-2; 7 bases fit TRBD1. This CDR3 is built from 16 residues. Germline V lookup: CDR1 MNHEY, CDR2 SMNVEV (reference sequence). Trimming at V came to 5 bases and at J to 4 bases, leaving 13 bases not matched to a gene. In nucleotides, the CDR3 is TGTGCCAGCAGTGCTTCCCAGGGGGGCGCGGGCTATGGCTACACCTTC. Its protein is CASSASQGGAGYGYTF.

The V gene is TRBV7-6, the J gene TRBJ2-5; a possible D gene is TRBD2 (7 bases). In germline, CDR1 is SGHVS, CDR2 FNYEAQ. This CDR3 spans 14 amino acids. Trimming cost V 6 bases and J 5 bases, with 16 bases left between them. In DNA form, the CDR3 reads TGTGCCAGCAGTACCCGCGGGGGCCGGGAGACCCAGTACTTC. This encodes CASSTRGGRETQYF.

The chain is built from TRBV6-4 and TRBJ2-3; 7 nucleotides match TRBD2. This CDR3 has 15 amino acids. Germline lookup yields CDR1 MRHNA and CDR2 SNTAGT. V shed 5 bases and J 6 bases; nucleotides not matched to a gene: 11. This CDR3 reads CASSTMGRGSDTQYF. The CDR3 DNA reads TGTGCCAGCAGTACTATGGGTCGCGGGAGTGATACGCAGTATTTT.

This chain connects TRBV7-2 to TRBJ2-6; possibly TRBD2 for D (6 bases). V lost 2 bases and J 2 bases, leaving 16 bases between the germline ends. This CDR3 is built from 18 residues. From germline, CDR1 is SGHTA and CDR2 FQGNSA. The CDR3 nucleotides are TGTGCCAGCAGCTTAAGGGCGGTAGGAGGGGCTGGGGCCAACGTCCTGACTTTC. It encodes CASSLRAVGGAGANVLTF. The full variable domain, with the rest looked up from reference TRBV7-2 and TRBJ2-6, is GAGVSQSPSNKVTEKGKDVELRCDPISGHTALYWYRQSLGQGLEFLIYFQGNSAPDKSGLPSDRFSAERTGGSVSTLTIQRTQQEDSAVYLCASSLRAVGGAGANVLTFGAGSRLTVL.

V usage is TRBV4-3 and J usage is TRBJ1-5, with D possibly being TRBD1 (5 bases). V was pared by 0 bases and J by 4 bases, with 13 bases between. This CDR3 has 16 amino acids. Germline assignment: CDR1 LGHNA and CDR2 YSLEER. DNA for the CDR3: TGCGCCAGCAGCCAAGAGGAGGGGATCGAGAATCAGCCCCAGCATTTT. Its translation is CASSQEEGIENQPQHF.

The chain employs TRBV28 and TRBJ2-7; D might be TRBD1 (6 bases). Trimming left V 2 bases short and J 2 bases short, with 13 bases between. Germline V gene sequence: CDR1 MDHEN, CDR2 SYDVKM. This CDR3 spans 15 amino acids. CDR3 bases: TGTGCCAGCAGTTTAGCCCGGGACACAACCTACGAGCAGTACTTC. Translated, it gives CASSLARDTTYEQYF.

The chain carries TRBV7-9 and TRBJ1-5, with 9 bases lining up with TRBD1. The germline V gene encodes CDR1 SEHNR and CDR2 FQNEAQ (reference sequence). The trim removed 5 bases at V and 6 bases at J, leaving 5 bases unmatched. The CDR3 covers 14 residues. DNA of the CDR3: TGTGCCAGCAGCCCACAGGGGGCCCGTCAGCCCCAGCATTTT. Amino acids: CASSPQGARQPQHF.

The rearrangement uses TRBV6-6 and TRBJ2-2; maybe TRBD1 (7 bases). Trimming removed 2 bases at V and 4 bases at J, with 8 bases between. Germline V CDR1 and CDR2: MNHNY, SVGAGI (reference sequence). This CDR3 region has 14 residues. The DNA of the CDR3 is TGTGCCAGCAGTTACCAGGGGGGCACCGGGGAGCTGTTTTTT. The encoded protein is CASSYQGGTGELFF.

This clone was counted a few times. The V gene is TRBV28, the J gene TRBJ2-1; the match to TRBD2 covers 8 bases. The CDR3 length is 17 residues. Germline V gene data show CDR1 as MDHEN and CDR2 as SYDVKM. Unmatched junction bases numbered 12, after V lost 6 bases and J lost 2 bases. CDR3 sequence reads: CASRGAGLVGPYNEQFF. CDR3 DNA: TGTGCCAGCAGGGGTGCGGGACTAGTGGGGCCCTACAATGAGCAGTTCTTC.

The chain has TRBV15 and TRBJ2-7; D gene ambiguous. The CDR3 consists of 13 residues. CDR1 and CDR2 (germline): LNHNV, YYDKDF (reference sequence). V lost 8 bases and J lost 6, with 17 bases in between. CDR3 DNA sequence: TGTGCCACCGCGAGTAGTTTTCTTGGCGAGCAGTACTTC. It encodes CATASSFLGEQYF.

The CDR3 is CASSDSLAAYNEQFF. Written as DNA, the CDR3 is TGTGCCAGCAGCGACTCGCTAGCGGCGTACAATGAGCAGTTCTTC. The rearrangement uses TRBV2 and TRBJ2-1, with TRBD2 matching 7 bases. In germline, CDR1 is SNHLY, CDR2 FYNNEI. The CDR3 is 15 residues long. V shed 6 bases and J 4 bases; nucleotides not matched to a gene: 9. The full variable domain, rest sourced from reference TRBV2 and TRBJ2-1, is EPEVTQTPSHQVTQMGQEVILRCVPISNHLYFYWYRQILGQKVEFLVSFYNNEISEKSEIFDDQFSVERPDGSNFTLKIRSTKLEDSAMYFCASSDSLAAYNEQFFGPGTRLTVL.

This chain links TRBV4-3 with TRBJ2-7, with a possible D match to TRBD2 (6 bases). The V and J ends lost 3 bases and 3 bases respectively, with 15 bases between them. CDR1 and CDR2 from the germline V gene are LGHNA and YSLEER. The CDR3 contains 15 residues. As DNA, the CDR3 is TGCGCCAGCAGCCAGGGAGGAGGGAGGAGCTACGAGCAGTACTTC. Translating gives CASSQGGGRSYEQYF.

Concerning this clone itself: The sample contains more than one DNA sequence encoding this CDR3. In DNA form, the CDR3 reads TGCGCCAGCAGCCCGGGACTAGCGGGGACCTACGAGCAGTACTTC. Residues: CASSPGLAGTYEQYF. The rearrangement links TRBV5-1 to TRBJ2-7; 13 nucleotides match TRBD2. The V gene end was trimmed by 4 bases and the J gene end by 2 bases; junction bases not matched to a gene: 3. The CDR3 is 15 amino acids. Germline CDR1 and CDR2: SGHRS and YFSETQ.

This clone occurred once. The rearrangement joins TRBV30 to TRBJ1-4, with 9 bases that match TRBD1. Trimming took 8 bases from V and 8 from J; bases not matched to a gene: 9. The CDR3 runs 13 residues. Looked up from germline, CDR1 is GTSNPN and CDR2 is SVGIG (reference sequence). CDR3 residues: CAASQGAMEKLFF. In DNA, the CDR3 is TGTGCCGCCTCACAGGGGGCAATGGAAAAACTGTTTTTT.

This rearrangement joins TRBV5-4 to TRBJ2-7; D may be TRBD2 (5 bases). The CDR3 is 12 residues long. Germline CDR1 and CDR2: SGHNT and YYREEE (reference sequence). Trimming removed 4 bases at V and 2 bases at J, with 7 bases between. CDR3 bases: TGTGCCAGCAGCCCCGGGACCTACGAGCAGTACTTC. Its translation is CASSPGTYEQYF.

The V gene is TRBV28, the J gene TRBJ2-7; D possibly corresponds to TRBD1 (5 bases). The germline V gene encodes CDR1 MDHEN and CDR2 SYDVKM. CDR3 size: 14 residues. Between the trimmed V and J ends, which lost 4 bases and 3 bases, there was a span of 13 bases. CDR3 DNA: TGTGCCAGCAGTTCGATACAGGCGTTCTACGAGCAGTACTTC. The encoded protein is CASSSIQAFYEQYF.

CDR3 in DNA: TGTGCCAGCAGCTTATCAACCAGGGCCTACGAGCAGTACTTC. It specifies CASSLSTRAYEQYF. The V and J genes are TRBV11-2 and TRBJ2-7; perhaps TRBD1 as D (5 bases). Germline values: CDR1 SGHAT, CDR2 FQNNGV. The CDR3 consists of 14 residues. Trimming cost V 2 bases and J 2 bases, with 10 bases left between them.

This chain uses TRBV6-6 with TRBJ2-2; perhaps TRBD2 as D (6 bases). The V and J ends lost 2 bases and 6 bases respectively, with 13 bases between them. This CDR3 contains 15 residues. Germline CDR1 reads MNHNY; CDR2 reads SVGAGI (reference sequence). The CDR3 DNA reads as TGTGCCAGCAGTTACCGGGACTCAGGGTCCGGGGAGCTGTTTTTT. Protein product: CASSYRDSGSGELFF.

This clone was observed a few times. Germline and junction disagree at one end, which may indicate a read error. The CDR3 bases are TGTGCCTGGAGCACACGGACAGGTCCTCGTCACTTT. Its translation: CAWSTRTGPRHF. This sequence joins TRBV30 and TRBJ1-1; TRBD1 aligns across 7 bases. Germline-derived CDR1 and CDR2 are GTSNPN and SVGIG (reference sequence). This CDR3 contains 12 residues.